This record covers a single T cell receptor beta chain. It was with 60 Vbeta and 13 Jbeta primers that the PCR ran. The method was immunoSEQ multiplex PCR; TCRdb's version includes in-frame clones alone and lacks a portion of them. Seen here are 50,000 to 75,000 clones, 65% to 90% observed once, and the top ten hold roughly 1.5%. This CDR3 has 14 amino acids. Trimming at V came to 3 bases and at J to 15 bases, leaving 9 bases not matched to a gene. Germline lookup yields CDR1 SEHNR and CDR2 FQNEAQ (reference sequence). These data originate in a study of cytomegalovirus exposure and HLA in healthy donors.

The sequence was collected from a human donor in good health. The specimen sequenced was PBMCs. The chain has TRBV7-9 and TRBJ2-1; TRBD2 matches at 12 bases. CDR3 coding DNA: TGTGCCAGCAGCTTCGGAGGACTAGCGGGAAGTCTGTTCTTC. It specifies CASSFGGLAGSLFF.